This T cell receptor (beta chain) is from a study of T cell repertoires in cytomegalovirus infection. Using its own MiXCR run on the reads, TCRdb lists one record per CDR3 protein. The sample records under 850,000 distinct CDR3 sequences, about 40% being singletons. This clonotype appeared a few times. Antigen: not known. V was clipped by 7 bases and J by 0 bases, with 18 bases between them. CDR3 length: 16 amino acids. The germline gives CDR1 ENHRY, CDR2 SYGVKD. General study findings and limits: What dominated the ex vivo response were HLA-C-restricted CMV-specific TCR beta clonotypes. Cumulative frequency of public TCR beta families picked out carriers of CMV plus the relevant HLA.

This receptor was taken from a human donor in good health (CMV status not recorded). Some clones in this sample may be carry-over from other donors' samples. The chain links TRBV10-3 to TRBJ1-2, with D possibly matching TRBD1 (6 bases). Sequencing was performed on PBMCs. CDR3 coding DNA: TGTGCCATCACCCCGGACAGTTCAACTACTAACTATGGCTACACCTTC. It encodes CAITPDSSTTNYGYTF.